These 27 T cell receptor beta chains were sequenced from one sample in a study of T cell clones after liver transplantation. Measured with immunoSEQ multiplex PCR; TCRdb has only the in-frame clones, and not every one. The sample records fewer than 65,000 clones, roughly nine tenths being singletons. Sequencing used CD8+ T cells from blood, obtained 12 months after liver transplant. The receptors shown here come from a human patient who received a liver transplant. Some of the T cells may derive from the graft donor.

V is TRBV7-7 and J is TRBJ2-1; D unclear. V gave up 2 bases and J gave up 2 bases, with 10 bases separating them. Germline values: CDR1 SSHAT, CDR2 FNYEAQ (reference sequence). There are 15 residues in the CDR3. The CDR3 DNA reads TGTGCCAGCAGCTTACTTAGCACTCCCTACAATGAGCAGTTCTTC. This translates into CASSLLSTPYNEQFF.

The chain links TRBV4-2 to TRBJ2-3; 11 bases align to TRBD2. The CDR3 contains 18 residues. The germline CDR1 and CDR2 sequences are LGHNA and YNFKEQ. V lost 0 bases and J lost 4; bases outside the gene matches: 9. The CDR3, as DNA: TGTGCCAGCAGCCAAGAAGAGACTAGCGGGATCGGGGCAGATACGCAGTATTTT. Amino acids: CASSQEETSGIGADTQYF.

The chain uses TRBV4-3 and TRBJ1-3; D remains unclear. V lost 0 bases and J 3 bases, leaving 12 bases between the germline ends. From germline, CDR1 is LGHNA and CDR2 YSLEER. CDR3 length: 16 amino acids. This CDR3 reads CASSQDAHLLGNTIYF. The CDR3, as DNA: TGCGCCAGCAGCCAAGATGCCCACTTGCTTGGAAACACCATATATTTT.

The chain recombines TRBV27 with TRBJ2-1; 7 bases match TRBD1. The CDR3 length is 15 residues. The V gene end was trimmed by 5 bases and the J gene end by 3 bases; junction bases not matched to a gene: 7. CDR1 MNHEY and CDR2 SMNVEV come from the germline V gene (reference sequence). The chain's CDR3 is CASSVSGGLYNEQFF. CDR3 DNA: TGTGCCAGCAGTGTTTCAGGGGGTCTCTACAATGAGCAGTTCTTC.

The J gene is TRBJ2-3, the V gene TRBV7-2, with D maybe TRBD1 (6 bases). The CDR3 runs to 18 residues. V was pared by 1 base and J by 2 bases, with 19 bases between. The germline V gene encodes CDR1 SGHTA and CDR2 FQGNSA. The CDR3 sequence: CASSLEGGQPTFTDTQYF. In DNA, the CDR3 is TGTGCCAGCAGCTTAGAGGGCGGACAGCCCACTTTCACAGATACGCAGTATTTT.

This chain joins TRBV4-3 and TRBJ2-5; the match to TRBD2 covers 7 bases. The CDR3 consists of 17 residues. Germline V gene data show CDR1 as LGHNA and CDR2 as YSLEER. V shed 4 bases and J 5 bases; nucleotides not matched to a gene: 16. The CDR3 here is CASSPRSGGFGSETQYF. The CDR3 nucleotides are TGCGCCAGCAGCCCAAGATCGGGAGGTTTCGGTTCGGAGACCCAGTACTTC.

CDR3 residues: CASAAGGPTDTQYF. CDR3 in DNA: TGTGCCAGTGCGGCAGGAGGGCCCACAGATACGCAGTATTTT. The chain couples TRBV19 to TRBJ2-3; possibly TRBD2 for D (6 bases). This CDR3 spans 14 amino acids. The V end lost 8 bases, the J end lost 2 bases, and 14 bases lay between the germline ends. Germline lookup yields CDR1 LNHDA and CDR2 SQIVND (reference sequence).

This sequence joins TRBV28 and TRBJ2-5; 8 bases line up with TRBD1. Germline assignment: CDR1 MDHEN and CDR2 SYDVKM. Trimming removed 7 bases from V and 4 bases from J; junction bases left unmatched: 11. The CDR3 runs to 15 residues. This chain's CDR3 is CASTPKGTGGETQYF. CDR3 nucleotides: TGTGCCAGCACCCCAAAGGGAACAGGGGGAGAGACCCAGTACTTC.

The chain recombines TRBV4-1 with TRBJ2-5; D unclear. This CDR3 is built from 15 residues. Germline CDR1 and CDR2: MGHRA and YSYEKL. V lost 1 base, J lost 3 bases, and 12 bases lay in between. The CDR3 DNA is TGCGCCAGCAGCCAAGTAGGAGACTTGGAAGAGACCCAGTACTTC. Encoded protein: CASSQVGDLEETQYF.

The CDR3 is CASSFAGQGPSNEQYF. As DNA, the CDR3 is TGTGCCAGCAGCTTTGCGGGACAGGGACCGTCTAACGAGCAGTACTTC. The chain has TRBV27 and TRBJ2-7; 9 nucleotides line up with TRBD1. CDR3 length: 16 amino acids. V lost 6 bases to trimming and J lost 5 bases; unmatched junction nucleotides: 14. CDR1 and CDR2 from the germline V gene are MNHEY and SMNVEV (reference sequence).

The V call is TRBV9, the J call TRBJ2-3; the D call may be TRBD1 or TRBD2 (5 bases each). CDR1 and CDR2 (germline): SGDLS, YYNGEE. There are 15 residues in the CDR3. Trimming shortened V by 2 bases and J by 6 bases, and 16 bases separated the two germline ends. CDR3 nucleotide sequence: TGTGCCAGCAGCGTTTTAGGGGAGCGCCCCGATACGCAGTATTTT. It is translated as CASSVLGERPDTQYF.

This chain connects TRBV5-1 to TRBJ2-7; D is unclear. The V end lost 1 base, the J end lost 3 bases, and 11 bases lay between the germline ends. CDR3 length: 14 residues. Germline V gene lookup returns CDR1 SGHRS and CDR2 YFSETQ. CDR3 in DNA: TGCGCCAGCAGCTTGAAAAGCAAACTCTACGAGCAGTACTTC. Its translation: CASSLKSKLYEQYF.

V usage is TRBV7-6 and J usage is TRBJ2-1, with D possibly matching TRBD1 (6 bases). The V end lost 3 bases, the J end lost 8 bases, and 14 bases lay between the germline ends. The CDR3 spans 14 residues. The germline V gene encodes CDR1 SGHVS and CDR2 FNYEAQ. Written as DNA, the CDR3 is TGTGCCAGCAGCTTGACGACAGGCCGGGATGAGCAGTTCTTC. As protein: CASSLTTGRDEQFF.

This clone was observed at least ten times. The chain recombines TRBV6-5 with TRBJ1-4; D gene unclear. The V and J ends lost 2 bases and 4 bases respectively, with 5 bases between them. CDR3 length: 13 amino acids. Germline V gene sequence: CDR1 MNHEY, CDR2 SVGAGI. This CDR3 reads CASSYGFNEKLFF. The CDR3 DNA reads TGTGCCAGCAGTTACGGGTTTAATGAAAAACTGTTTTTT.

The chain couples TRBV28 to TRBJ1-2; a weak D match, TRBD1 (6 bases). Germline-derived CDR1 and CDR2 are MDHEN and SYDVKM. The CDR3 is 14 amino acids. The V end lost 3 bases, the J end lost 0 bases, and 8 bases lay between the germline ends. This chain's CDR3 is CASSFRGANYGYTF. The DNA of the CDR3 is TGTGCCAGCAGTTTCAGGGGAGCTAACTATGGCTACACCTTC.

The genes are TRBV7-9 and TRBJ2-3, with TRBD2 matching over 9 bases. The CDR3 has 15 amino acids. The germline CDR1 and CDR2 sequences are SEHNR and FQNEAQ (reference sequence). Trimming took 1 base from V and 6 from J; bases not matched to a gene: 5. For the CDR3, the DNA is TGTGCCAGCAGCTTAGAAGTAGCGGGAGATGATACGCAGTATTTT. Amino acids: CASSLEVAGDDTQYF. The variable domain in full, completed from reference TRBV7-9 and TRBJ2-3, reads DTGVSQNPRHKITKRGQNVTFRCDPISEHNRLYWYRQTLGQGPEFLTYFQNEAQLEKSRLLSDRFSAERPKGSFSTLEIQRTEQGDSAMYLCASSLEVAGDDTQYFGPGTRLTVL.

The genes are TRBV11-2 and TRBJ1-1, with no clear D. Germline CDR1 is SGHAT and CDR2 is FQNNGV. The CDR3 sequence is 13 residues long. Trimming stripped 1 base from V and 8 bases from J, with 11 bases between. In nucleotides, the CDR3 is TGTGCCAGCAGCTTAGTTGGTGCGGGAGAAGCTTTCTTT. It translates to CASSLVGAGEAFF.

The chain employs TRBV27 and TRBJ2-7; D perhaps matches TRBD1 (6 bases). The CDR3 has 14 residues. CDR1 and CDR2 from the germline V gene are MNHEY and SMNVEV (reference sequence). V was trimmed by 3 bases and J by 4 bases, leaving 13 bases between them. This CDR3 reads CASSFSPGAYEQYF. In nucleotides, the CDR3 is TGTGCCAGCAGTTTTTCGCCAGGGGCTTACGAGCAGTACTTC.

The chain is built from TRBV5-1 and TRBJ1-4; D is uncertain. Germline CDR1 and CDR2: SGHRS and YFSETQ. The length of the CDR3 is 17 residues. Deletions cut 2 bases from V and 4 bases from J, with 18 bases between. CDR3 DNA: TGCGCCAGCAGCTTCAGCCCTAACCGGGGTCGTAATGAAAAACTGTTTTTT. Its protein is CASSFSPNRGRNEKLFF. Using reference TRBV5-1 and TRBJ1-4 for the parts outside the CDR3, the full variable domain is KAGVTQTPRYLIKTRGQQVTLSCSPISGHRSVSWYQQTPGQGLQFLFEYFSETQRNKGNFPGRFSGRQFSNSRSEMNVSTLELGDSALYLCASSFSPNRGRNEKLFFGSGTQLSVL.

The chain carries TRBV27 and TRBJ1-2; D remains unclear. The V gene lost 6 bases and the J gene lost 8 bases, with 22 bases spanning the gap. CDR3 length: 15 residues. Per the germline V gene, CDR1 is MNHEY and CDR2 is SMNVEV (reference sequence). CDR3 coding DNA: TGTGCCAGCAGCTCCCCCTTGAATGGCTACAACGGCTACACCTTC. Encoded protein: CASSSPLNGYNGYTF.

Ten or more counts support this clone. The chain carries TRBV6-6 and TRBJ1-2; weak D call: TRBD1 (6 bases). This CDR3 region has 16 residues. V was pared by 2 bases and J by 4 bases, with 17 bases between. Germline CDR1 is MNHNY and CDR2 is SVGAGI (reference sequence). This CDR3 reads CASSYAGEGGFYGYTF. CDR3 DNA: TGTGCCAGCAGTTACGCAGGGGAAGGGGGGTTCTATGGCTACACCTTC.

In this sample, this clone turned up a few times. CDR3 in DNA: TGTGCCAGCAGTTCCCAGGGGGATCCCCAGCATTTT. This encodes CASSSQGDPQHF. The rearrangement links TRBV28 to TRBJ1-5; TRBD1 matches at 7 bases. V gave up 4 bases and J gave up 10 bases; unmatched junction bases: 4. The germline V gene encodes CDR1 MDHEN and CDR2 SYDVKM. CDR3 length: 12 amino acids.

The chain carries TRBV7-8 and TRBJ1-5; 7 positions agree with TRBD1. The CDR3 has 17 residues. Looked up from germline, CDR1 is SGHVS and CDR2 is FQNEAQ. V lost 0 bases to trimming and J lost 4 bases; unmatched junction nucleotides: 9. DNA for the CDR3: TGTGCCAGCAGCTTAGCCCTGGCGGAGGGACAGAATCAGCCCCAGCATTTT. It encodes CASSLALAEGQNQPQHF.

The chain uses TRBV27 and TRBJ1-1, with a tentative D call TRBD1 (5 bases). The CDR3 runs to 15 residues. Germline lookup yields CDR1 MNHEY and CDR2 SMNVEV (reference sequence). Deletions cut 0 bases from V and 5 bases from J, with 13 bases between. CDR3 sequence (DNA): TGTGCCAGCAGTTTATCGGGGCAGGGTTGGACTGAAGCTTTCTTT. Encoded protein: CASSLSGQGWTEAFF.

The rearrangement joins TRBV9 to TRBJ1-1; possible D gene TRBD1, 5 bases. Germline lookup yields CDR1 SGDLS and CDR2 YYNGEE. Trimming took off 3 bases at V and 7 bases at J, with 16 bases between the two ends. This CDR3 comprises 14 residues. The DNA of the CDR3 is TGTGCCAGCAGCGGCGCGGAGGGACGGCTTGAAGCTTTCTTT. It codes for CASSGAEGRLEAFF.

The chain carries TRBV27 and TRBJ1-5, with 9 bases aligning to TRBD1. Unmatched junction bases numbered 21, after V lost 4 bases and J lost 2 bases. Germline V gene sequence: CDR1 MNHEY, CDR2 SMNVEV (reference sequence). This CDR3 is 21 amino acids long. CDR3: CASSSGTGPPADYGGNQPQHF. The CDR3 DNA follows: TGTGCCAGCAGTTCCGGGACAGGGCCCCCCGCTGACTATGGAGGCAATCAGCCCCAGCATTTT.

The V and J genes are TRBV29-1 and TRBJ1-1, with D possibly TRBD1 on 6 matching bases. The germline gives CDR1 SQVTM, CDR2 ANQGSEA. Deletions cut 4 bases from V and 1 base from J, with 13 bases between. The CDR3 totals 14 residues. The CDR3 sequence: CSVGTGAGNTEAFF. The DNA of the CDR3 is TGCAGCGTTGGGACGGGGGCAGGGAACACTGAAGCTTTCTTT.